What follows are 9 T cell receptor beta chains derived from one specimen sequenced in a study of T cells after yellow fever vaccination. TCRdb re-called the 5' RACE reads with MiXCR, one entry per CDR3 protein. Here the sample spans about 49,000 distinct CDR3 sequences, roughly 7.4% being singletons. This material consisted of CD8+ T cells sorted from PBMCs, taken approximately 15 days after the first yellow fever vaccination. These receptors were collected from a man between 18 and 35 years old who received the YFV17D yellow fever vaccine.

At least ten counts were recorded for this clonotype. The chain is built from TRBV10-3 and TRBJ2-1, with 10 bases identical to TRBD2. Germline CDR1 and CDR2: ENHRY and SYGVKD. The V gene end was trimmed by 1 base and the J gene end by 10 bases; junction bases not matched to a gene: 4. This CDR3 region has 14 residues. The CDR3 sequence: CAISEYSGGREQFF. Here the CDR3 DNA reads TGTGCCATCAGTGAGTATAGCGGGGGGAGAGAGCAGTTCTTC.

This clonotype was detected ten times or more. This chain uses TRBV9 with TRBJ2-6, with 8 bases lining up with TRBD2. The V and J ends lost 3 bases and 2 bases, in that order; junction bases with no gene match: 1. This CDR3 has 15 residues. CDR1 is SGDLS and CDR2 is YYNGEE in the germline V gene. The CDR3 here is CASSEGLAGANVLTF. The CDR3 DNA reads as TGTGCCAGCAGCGAGGGACTAGCTGGGGCCAACGTCCTGACTTTC. The variable domain in full, with the rest retrieved from reference TRBV9 and TRBJ2-6, is DSGVTQTPKHLITATGQRVTLRCSPRSGDLSVYWYQQSLDQGLQFLIQYYNGEERAKGNILERFSAQQFPDLHSELNLSSLELGDSALYFCASSEGLAGANVLTFGAGSRLTVL.

This chain joins TRBV27 and TRBJ1-6; D ambiguous. Trimming pared 8 bases from V and 8 bases from J, leaving 10 bases between. From germline, CDR1 is MNHEY and CDR2 SMNVEV (reference sequence). The length of the CDR3 is 12 residues. The CDR3, as DNA: TGTGCCAGCCGGGAAGGTTATTCACCCCTCCACTTT. The encoded protein is CASREGYSPLHF.

In its sample, this clonotype was seen a few times. This sequence joins TRBV4-3 and TRBJ1-2; 8 positions match TRBD1. Germline-derived CDR1 and CDR2 are LGHNA and YSLEER. The CDR3 is 16 residues long. V was pared by 3 bases and J by 7 bases, with 13 bases of the junction left unmatched. The CDR3 region has the DNA TGCGCCAGCAGCCATGGGGGAGCGGACAGGGATTCTGGCTACACCTTC. The encoded protein is CASSHGGADRDSGYTF.

As concerns this clonotype: Possible read error: a much larger clone is one base away. This chain links TRBV29-1 with TRBJ2-5; possibly TRBD1 or TRBD2 for D (5 bases each). This CDR3 spans 13 amino acids. Germline assignment: CDR1 SQVTM and CDR2 ANQGSEA. The V gene lost 5 bases and the J gene lost 5 bases, with 15 bases spanning the gap. CDR3 nucleotide sequence: TGCAGCGTTAAACCGAGGGGCTGGGAGACCCAGTACTTC. Protein product: CSVKPRGWETQYF.

This clonotype was counted ten times or more. The chain uses TRBV9 and TRBJ1-1; D gene ambiguous. The CDR3 is made up of 16 amino acids. Per germline, CDR1 SGDLS and CDR2 YYNGEE. With 0 bases removed from V and 1 base from J, the gap between germline ends came to 13 bases. CDR3 amino acids: CASSVAGPGENTEAFF. The DNA for the CDR3 is TGTGCCAGCAGCGTAGCTGGTCCAGGAGAGAACACTGAAGCTTTCTTT. Filled out from reference TRBV9 and TRBJ1-1, the complete variable domain reads DSGVTQTPKHLITATGQRVTLRCSPRSGDLSVYWYQQSLDQGLQFLIQYYNGEERAKGNILERFSAQQFPDLHSELNLSSLELGDSALYFCASSVAGPGENTEAFFGQGTRLTVV.

This clonotype was seen repeatedly, ten times or more. This chain connects TRBV12-5 to TRBJ2-1; 9 bases agree with TRBD2. Looked up from germline, CDR1 is LGHNT and CDR2 is FRNRAP. V was pared by 6 bases and J by 10 bases, with 13 bases of the junction left unmatched. The CDR3 is 15 residues long. The CDR3: CASGSPAGGVREQFF. CDR3 DNA sequence: TGTGCTAGTGGCTCCCCAGCGGGGGGTGTCAGGGAGCAGTTCTTC.

The gene calls are TRBV5-4 and TRBJ2-1; 7 bases match TRBD2. The germline CDR1 and CDR2 sequences are SGHNT and YYREEE (reference sequence). The CDR3 has 13 amino acids. The V and J ends lost 10 bases and 8 bases, in that order; junction bases with no gene match: 12. CDR3 bases: TGTGCCGGCCGGACTAGTACAGCTCATGAGCAGTTCTTC. The encoded protein is CAGRTSTAHEQFF.

This clonotype was seen at least ten times. This chain uses TRBV4-1 with TRBJ1-1, with 8 positions matching TRBD1. The CDR3 is 18 amino acids. Germline CDR1 and CDR2: MGHRA and YSYEKL. V lost 0 bases, J lost 3 bases, and 12 bases stayed unmatched. CDR3 sequence (DNA): TGCGCCAGCAGCCAAGAGGGCAGGGGGCTGGGGGAGGACACTGAAGCTTTCTTT. Translating it yields CASSQEGRGLGEDTEAFF.